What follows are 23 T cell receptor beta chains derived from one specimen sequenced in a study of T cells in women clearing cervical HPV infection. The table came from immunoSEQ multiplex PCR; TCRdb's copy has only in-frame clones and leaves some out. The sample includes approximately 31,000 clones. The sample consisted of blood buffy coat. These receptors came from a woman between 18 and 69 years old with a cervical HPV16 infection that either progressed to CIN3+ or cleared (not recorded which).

This CDR3 reads CANTRGETGELFF. The sequenced CDR3 bases are TGTGCCAACACCAGGGGTGAGACCGGGGAG. The rearrangement uses TRBV6-2 or TRBV6-3 and TRBJ2-2; weak D call: TRBD1 (6 bases). The read terminates 3 residues before the CDR3 end, so the remaining end is supplied by the germline J gene. CDR1 MNHEY and CDR2 SVGEGT come from the germline V gene. Trimming stripped 10 bases from V and 5 bases from J, with 14 bases between. This CDR3 is built from 13 residues.

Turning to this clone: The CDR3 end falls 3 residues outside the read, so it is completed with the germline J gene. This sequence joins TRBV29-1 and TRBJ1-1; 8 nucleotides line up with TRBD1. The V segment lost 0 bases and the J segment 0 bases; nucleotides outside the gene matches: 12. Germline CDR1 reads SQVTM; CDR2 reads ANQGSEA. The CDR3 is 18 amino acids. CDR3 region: CSVEDLGNRGWMNTEAFF. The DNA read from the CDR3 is TGCAGCGTTGAAGATCTGGGTAACAGGGGGTGGATGAACACTGAA.

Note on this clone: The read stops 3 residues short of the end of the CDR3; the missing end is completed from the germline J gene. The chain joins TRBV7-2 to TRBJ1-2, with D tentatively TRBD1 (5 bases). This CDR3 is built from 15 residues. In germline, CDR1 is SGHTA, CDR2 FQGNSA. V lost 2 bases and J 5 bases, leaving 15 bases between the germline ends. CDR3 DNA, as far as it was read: TGTGCCAGCAGCTTAAGGGAGGGGCCCAGATATGGC. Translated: CASSLREGPRYG. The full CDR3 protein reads CASSLREGPRYGYTF.

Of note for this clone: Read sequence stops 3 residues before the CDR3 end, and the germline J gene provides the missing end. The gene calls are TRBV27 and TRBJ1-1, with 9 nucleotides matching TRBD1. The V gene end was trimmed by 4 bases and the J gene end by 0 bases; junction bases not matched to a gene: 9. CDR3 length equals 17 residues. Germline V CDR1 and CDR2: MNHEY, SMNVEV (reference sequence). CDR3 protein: CASSSMGQGWMNTEAFF. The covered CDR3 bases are TGTGCCAGCAGTTCAATGGGACAGGGCTGGATGAACACTGAA.

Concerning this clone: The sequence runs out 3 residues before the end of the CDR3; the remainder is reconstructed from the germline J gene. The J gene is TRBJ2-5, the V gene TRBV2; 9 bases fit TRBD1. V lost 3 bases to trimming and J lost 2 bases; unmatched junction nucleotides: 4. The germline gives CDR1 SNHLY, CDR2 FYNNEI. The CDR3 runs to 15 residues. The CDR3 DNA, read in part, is TGTGCCAGCAGTGACCGGGACAGGGCACAAGAGACC. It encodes CASSDRDRAQET. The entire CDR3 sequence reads CASSDRDRAQETQYF.

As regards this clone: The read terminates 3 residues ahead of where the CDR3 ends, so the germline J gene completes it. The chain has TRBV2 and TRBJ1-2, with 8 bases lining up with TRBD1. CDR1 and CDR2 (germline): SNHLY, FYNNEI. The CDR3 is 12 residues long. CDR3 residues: CASSGETGAYTF. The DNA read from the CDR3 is TGTGCCAGCAGTGGGGAGACAGGGGCC. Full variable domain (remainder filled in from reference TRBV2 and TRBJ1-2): EPEVTQTPSHQVTQMGQEVILRCVPISNHLYFYWYRQILGQKVEFLVSFYNNEISEKSEIFDDQFSVERPDGSNFTLKIRSTKLEDSAMYFCASSGETGAYTFGSGTRLTVV.

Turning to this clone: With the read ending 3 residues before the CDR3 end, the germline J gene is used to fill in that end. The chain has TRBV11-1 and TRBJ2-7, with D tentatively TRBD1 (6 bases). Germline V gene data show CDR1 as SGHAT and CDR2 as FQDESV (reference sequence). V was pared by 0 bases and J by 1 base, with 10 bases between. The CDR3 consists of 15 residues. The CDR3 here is CASSLAGTPSYEQYF. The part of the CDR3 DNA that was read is TGTGCCAGCAGCTTAGCGGGGACACCGTCCTACGAG.

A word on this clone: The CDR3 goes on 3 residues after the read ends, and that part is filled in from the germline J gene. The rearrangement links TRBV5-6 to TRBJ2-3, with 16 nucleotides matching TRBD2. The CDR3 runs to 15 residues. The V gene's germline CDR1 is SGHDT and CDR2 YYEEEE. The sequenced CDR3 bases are TGTGCCAGCAGACAGGGACTAGCGGGAGGGGGCACG. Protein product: CASRQGLAGGGT. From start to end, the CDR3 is CASRQGLAGGGTQYF.

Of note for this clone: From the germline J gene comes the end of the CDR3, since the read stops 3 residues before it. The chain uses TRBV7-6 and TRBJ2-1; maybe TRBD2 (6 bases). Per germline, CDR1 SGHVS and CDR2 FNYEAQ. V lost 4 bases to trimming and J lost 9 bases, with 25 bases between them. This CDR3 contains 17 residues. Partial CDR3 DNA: TGTGCCAGCAGCTCCCTGTGGGGGGAGAGGGGATTGGGTGAG. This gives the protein CASSSLWGERGLGE. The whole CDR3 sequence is CASSSLWGERGLGEQFF.

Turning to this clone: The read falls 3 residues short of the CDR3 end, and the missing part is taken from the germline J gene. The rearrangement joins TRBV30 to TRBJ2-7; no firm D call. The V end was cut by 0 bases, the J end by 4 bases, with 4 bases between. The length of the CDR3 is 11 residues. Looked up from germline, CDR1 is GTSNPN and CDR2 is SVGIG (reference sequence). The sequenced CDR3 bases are TGTGCCTGGAGTGTACTATACGAG. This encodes CAWSVLYE. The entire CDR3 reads CAWSVLYEQYF. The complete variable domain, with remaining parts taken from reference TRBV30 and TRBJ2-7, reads SQTIHQWPATLVQPVGSPLSLECTVEGTSNPNLYWYRQAAGRGLQLLFYSVGIGQISSEVPQNLSASRPQDRQFILSSKKLLLSDSGFYLCAWSVLYEQYFGPGTRLTVT.

The CDR3 loop is CASSYVGGAREKLFF. CDR3 bases read: TGTGCCAGCAGTTACGTCGGGGGGGCTCGGGAAAAA. The chain recombines TRBV6-2 or TRBV6-3 with TRBJ1-4; D perhaps matches TRBD1 (6 bases). The read terminates 3 residues before the CDR3 end, so the remaining end is supplied by the germline J gene. The V gene's germline CDR1 is MNHEY and CDR2 SVGEGT. The CDR3 length is 15 residues. The ends were cut back, 2 bases at V and 8 bases at J, with 15 bases in the middle.

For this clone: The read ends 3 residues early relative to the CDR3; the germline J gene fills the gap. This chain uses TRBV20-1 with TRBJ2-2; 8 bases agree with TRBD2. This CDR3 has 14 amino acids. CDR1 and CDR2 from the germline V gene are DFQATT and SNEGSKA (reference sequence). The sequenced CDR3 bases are TGCAGTGCTAGGATGCGTAGAGTAGCGGGAGAG. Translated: CSARMRRVAGE. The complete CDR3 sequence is CSARMRRVAGELFF.

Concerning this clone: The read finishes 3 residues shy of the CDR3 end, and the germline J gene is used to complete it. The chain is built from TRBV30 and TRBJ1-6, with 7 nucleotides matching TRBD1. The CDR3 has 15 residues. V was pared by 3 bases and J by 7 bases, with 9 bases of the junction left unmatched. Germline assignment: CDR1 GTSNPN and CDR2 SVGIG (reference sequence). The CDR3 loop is CAWRETGAQNSPLHF. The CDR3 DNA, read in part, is TGTGCCTGGAGAGAAACAGGGGCACAAAATTCACCC.

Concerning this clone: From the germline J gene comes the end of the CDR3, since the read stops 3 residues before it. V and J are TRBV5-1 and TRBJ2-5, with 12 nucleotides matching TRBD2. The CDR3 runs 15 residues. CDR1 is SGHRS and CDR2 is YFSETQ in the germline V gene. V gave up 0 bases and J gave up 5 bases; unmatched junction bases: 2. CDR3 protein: CASSLGTSGDETQYF. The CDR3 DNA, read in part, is TGCGCCAGCAGCTTGGGGACTAGCGGGGACGAGACC. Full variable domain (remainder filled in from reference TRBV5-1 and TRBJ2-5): KAGVTQTPRYLIKTRGQQVTLSCSPISGHRSVSWYQQTPGQGLQFLFEYFSETQRNKGNFPGRFSGRQFSNSRSEMNVSTLELGDSALYLCASSLGTSGDETQYFGPGTRLLVL.

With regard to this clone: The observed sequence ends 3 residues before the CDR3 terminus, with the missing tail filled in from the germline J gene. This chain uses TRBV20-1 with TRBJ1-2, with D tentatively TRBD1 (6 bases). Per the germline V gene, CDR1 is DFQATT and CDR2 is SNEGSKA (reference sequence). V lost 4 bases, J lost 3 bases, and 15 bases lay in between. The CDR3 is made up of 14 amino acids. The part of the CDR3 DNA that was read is TGCAGTGCTATGAGATGGACAGCGGACTATGGC. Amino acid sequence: CSAMRWTADYG. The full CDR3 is CSAMRWTADYGYTF.

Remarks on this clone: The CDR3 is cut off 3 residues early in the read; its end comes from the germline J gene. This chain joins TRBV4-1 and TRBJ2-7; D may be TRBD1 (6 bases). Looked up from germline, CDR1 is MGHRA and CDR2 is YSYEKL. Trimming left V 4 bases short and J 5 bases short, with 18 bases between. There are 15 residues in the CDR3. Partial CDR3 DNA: TGCGCCAGCAGCCTCGCCCCGGGACATTCCCACGAG. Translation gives CASSLAPGHSHE. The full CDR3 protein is CASSLAPGHSHEQYF.

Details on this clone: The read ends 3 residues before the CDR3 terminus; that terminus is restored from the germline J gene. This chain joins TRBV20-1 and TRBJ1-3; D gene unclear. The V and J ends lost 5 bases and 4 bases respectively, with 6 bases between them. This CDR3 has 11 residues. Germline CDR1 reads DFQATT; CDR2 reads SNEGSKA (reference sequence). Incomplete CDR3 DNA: TGCAGTGCTCGCAGGGGAAACACC. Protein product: CSARRGNT. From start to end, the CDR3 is CSARRGNTIYF.

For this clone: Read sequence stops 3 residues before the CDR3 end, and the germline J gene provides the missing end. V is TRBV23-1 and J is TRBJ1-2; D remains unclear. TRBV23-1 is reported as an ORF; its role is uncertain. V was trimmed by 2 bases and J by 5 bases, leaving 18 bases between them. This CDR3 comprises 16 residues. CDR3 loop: CASSQMKGRPRYGYTF. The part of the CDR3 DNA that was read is TGCGCCAGCAGTCAAATGAAAGGCAGGCCGAGGTATGGC.

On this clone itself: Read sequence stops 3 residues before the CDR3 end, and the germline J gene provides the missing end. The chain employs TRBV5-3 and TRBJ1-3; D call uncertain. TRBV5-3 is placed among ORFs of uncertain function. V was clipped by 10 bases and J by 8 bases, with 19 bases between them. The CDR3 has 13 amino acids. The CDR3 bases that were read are TGTGCCTCTCAGCGAGGTTGTTGGCACACC. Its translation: CASQRGCWHT. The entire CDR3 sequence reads CASQRGCWHTIYF.

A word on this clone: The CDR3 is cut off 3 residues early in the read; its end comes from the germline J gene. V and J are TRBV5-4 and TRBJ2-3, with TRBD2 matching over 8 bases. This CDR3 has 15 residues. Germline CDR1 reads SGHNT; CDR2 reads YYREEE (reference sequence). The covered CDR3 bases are TGTGCCAGCAGCTTGGCCGGGAGGGGCCAAGAGACG. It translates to CASSLAGRGQET. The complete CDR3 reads CASSLAGRGQETQYF. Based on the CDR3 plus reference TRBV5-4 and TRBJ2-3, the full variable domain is ETGVTQSPTHLIKTRGQQVTLRCSSQSGHNTVSWYQQALGQGPQFIFQYYREEENGRGNFPPRFSGLQFPNYSSELNVNALELDDSALYLCASSLAGRGQETQYFGPGTRLTVL.

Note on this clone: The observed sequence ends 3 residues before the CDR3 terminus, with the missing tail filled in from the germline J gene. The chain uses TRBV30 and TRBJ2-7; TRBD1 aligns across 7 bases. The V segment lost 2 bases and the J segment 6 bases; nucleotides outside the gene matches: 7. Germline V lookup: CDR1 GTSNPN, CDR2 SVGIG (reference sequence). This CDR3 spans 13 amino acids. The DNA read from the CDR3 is TGTGCCTGGAGTACCAGGGGGACCGGCGAG. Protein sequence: CAWSTRGTGE. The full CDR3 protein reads CAWSTRGTGEQYF.

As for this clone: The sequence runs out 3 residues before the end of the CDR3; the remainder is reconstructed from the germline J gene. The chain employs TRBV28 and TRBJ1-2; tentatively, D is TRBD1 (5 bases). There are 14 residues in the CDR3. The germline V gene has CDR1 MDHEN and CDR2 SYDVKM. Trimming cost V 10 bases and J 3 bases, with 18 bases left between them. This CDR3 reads CATPRGGEDYGYTF. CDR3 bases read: TGTGCCACTCCCCGGGGGGGGGAGGACTATGGC.

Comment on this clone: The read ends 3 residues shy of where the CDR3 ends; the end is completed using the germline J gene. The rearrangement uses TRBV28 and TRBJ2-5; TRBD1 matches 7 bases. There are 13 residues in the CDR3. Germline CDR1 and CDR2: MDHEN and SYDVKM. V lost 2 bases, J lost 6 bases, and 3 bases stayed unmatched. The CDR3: CASSLQGEKTQYF. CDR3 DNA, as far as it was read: TGTGCCAGCAGTTTACAGGGGGAGAAGACC.